This T cell receptor beta chain was sequenced for a study of cytomegalovirus exposure and HLA in healthy donors. V lost 2 bases, J lost 0 bases, and 4 bases stayed unmatched. This CDR3 is built from 15 residues. Germline loops: CDR1 ENHRY, CDR2 SYGVKD. Findings and limits, study-wide: Earlier analysis yielded a pattern in which most TCR beta V segments were productive about 90% or about 30% of the time.

Comment on this clone: As yet, its antigen is unknown.

The study ran its PCR with 60 Vbeta and 13 Jbeta primers. The assay was immunoSEQ multiplex PCR, and TCRdb's table has in-frame clones only and misses some. Of some 150,000 clones listed, 72% are singletons. V usage is TRBV10-3 and J usage is TRBJ2-7; 7 positions agree with TRBD1. The TCR comes from a human donor in good health. Sequenced: PBMCs. In DNA, the CDR3 is TGTGCCATCAGTGAGCCGGACAGGCTCTCCTACGAGCAGTACTTC. Translating gives CAISEPDRLSYEQYF.